The rows below give T cell receptor beta chains drawn from one sample of a study of a mutant IDH1 vaccine in newly diagnosed glioma. No antigen is known for these receptors. Libraries were prepared by immunoSEQ multiplex PCR; TCRdb keeps only in-frame clonotypes and omits some of them. Among around 20,000 clones listed, around nine tenths were seen once. Sequencing used PBMCs, obtained from a glioma patient whose treatment included an IDH1 peptide vaccine. The receptors shown here come from a woman in her forties with glioma. CDR3s include the opening cysteine and the closing phenylalanine or tryptophan. The D gene is left open where the match is weak. Clone size, where shown, is once, few, many, or a class for clones that have expanded.

>-|TRBV4-2|TRBJ2-5|TRBD2
CASSPGTSGTETQYF
TGTGCCAGCAGCCCCGGGACTAGCGGGACGGAGACCCAGTACTTC
>-|TRBV29-1|TRBJ1-1|-
CSGRVGTEAFF
TGCAGCGGAAGAGTGGGAACTGAAGCTTTCTTT
>-|TRBV10-1|TRBJ2-7|-
CASSPQTPGGEQYF
TGCGCCAGCAGCCCCCAGACACCAGGAGGAGAGCAGTACTTC
>-|TRBV6-1|TRBJ2-7|-
CASSDGQGYEQYF
TGTGCCAGCAGTGATGGGCAGGGTTACGAGCAGTACTTC
>-|TRBV9|TRBJ1-1|TRBD1
CASSVGGTARAEAFF
TGTGCCAGCAGCGTAGGGGGGACAGCCCGAGCTGAAGCTTTCTTT
>-|TRBV7-8|TRBJ1-1|-
CASSLALVTEAFF
TGTGCCAGCAGCTTAGCCCTTGTCACTGAAGCTTTCTTT
>-|TRBV7-6|TRBJ1-4|-
CASSLEGRAPYNEKLFF
TGTGCCAGCAGCTTAGAGGGCAGGGCACCTTATAATGAAAAACTGTTTTTT
>few|TRBV13|TRBJ1-1|-
CASSTRAEMNTEAFF
TGTGCCAGCAGCACCAGGGCAGAGATGAACACTGAAGCTTTCTTT
>-|TRBV4-3|TRBJ1-2|TRBD1
CASSQLTGGVSTNYGYTF
TGCGCCAGCAGCCAGCTGACAGGGGGCGTATCCACTAACTATGGCTACACCTTC
>-|TRBV2|TRBJ2-2|TRBD1
CASRGTGDTGELFF
TGTGCCAGCAGAGGGACAGGGGACACCGGGGAGCTGTTTTTT
>-|TRBV4-1|TRBJ1-2|-
CASSQEGSAYGYTF
TGCGCCAGCAGCCAAGAAGGGTCCGCCTATGGCTACACCTTC
>hyperexpanded|TRBV7-2|TRBJ1-6|TRBD1
CASSLGQGLNSPLHF
TGTGCCAGCAGCTTGGGACAGGGTCTCAATTCACCCCTCCACTTT
>-|TRBV6-5|TRBJ1-6|-
CASSYGQGTNNSPLHF
TGTGCCAGCAGTTACGGCCAAGGCACGAATAATTCACCCCTCCACTTT
>-|TRBV19|TRBJ2-5|-
CASSIGGSQETQYF
TGTGCCAGTAGTATCGGAGGGAGCCAAGAGACCCAGTACTTC
>-|TRBV5-5|TRBJ1-1|-
CASAGRVDTEAFF
TGTGCCAGCGCGGGGAGGGTAGACACTGAAGCTTTCTTT
>-|TRBV2|TRBJ2-5|TRBD1
CASRARDRGRETQYF
TGTGCCAGCAGGGCCCGGGACAGGGGGAGGGAGACCCAGTACTTC
>-|TRBV10-3|TRBJ2-1|-
CAISDYGSSYNEQFF
TGTGCCATCAGTGATTACGGCAGCTCCTACAATGAGCAGTTCTTC
>-|TRBV6-5|TRBJ1-5|-
CASSRTQASNQPQHF
TGTGCCAGCAGTCGGACCCAAGCCAGCAATCAGCCCCAGCATTTT
>-|TRBV7-7|TRBJ1-1|TRBD1
CASSSEVRDRVRDSPPNTEAFF
TGTGCTAGCAGCTCCGAAGTCCGGGACAGGGTGCGTGATAGTCCCCCGAACACTGAAGCTTTCTTT